This passage covers 18 T cell receptor beta chains from one sample sequenced in a study of graft-versus-host responses after intestinal transplantation. Generated by immunoSEQ multiplex PCR, the TCRdb table keeps only in-frame clones and is missing some. Of 55,000 to 70,000 clones in the sample, about 90% are singletons; the top ten hold 2.7%. This sample comprised PBMCs, obtained about 4 months after intestinal transplantation. The receptor source for this set is a human patient who received an intestinal transplant, so some T cells may come from the graft donor.

This clone has more than one count but fewer than ten. In nucleotides, the CDR3 is TGTGCCAGCAGTCGGGGGGGTCGGGAAAAACTGTTTTTT. As protein: CASSRGGREKLFF. This chain links TRBV2 with TRBJ1-4; D possibly corresponds to TRBD1 (5 bases). CDR1 and CDR2 (germline): SNHLY, FYNNEI. Trimming took 5 bases from V and 8 from J, leaving 12 bases between them. This CDR3 spans 13 amino acids.

This chain connects TRBV5-6 to TRBJ2-1, with a possible D match to TRBD2 (5 bases). This CDR3 spans 17 amino acids. V lost 4 bases and J lost 0, with 17 bases in between. Germline-derived CDR1 and CDR2 are SGHDT and YYEEEE. The CDR3 DNA sequence: TGTGCCAGCAGCCCCGGACTGAGCGCGAGCTCCTACAATGAGCAGTTCTTC. It encodes CASSPGLSASSYNEQFF.

This clone was observed once. The J gene is TRBJ2-1, the V gene TRBV4-2, with TRBD2 identical over 8 bases. This CDR3 is built from 14 residues. The junction had 8 bases not matched to a gene; V was cut back by 5 bases and J by 8 bases. Per the germline V gene, CDR1 is LGHNA and CDR2 is YNFKEQ. CDR3 residues: CASSLRSGTDEQFF. The CDR3 DNA is TGTGCCAGCAGCTTGCGTAGCGGGACGGATGAGCAGTTCTTC.

The CDR3 sequence is CASSEERGTYEQYF. The CDR3 DNA reads TGTGCCAGCAGTGAAGAAAGGGGAACCTACGAGCAGTACTTC. The V and J genes are TRBV6-1 and TRBJ2-7; maybe TRBD1 (5 bases). Germline CDR1 MNHNS, CDR2 SASEGT. The CDR3 spans 14 residues. Trimming took 1 base from V and 2 from J, leaving 9 bases between them.

The rearrangement joins TRBV7-6 to TRBJ1-2, with 8 bases lining up with TRBD1. CDR3 length: 14 amino acids. CDR1 is SGHVS and CDR2 is FNYEAQ in the germline V gene. The junction had 7 bases not matched to a gene; V was cut back by 4 bases and J by 6 bases. CDR3 DNA sequence: TGTGCCAGCAGCTGGGGGACAGGAAGCGATGGCTACACCTTC. This translates into CASSWGTGSDGYTF.

This rearrangement joins TRBV29-1 to TRBJ1-1; TRBD1 matches at 7 bases. The junction had 2 bases not matched to a gene; V was cut back by 6 bases and J by 1 base. CDR1 SQVTM and CDR2 ANQGSEA come from the germline V gene. CDR3 length equals 12 residues. The CDR3 nucleotides are TGCAGCGTCCGGACAGGGAACACTGAAGCTTTCTTT. Protein: CSVRTGNTEAFF.

The chain joins TRBV13 to TRBJ1-2; D unresolved. V lost 8 bases and J 4 bases, leaving 11 bases between the germline ends. Germline loops: CDR1 PRHDT, CDR2 FYEKMQ (reference sequence). This CDR3 contains 12 residues. The CDR3 nucleotides are TGTGCCAGCGGCGGGGTTGGCTATGGCTACACCTTC. Translated, it gives CASGGVGYGYTF.

CDR3 loop: CASSSTVYPMAFF. The CDR3, as DNA: TGTGCCAGCAGCTCGACAGTTTACCCGATGGCTTTCTTT. This sequence joins TRBV5-6 and TRBJ1-1; possibly TRBD1 for D (5 bases). The CDR3 has 13 residues. The V end was cut by 3 bases, the J end by 11 bases, with 17 bases between. Germline loops: CDR1 SGHDT, CDR2 YYEEEE.

V is TRBV18 and J is TRBJ2-7, with D uncertain. Trimming shortened V by 3 bases and J by 1 base, and 10 bases separated the two germline ends. The CDR3 runs to 14 residues. The germline V gene encodes CDR1 KGHSH and CDR2 LQKENI. For the CDR3, the DNA is TGTGCCAGCTCACCGAGGACGAATTCCTACGAGCAGTACTTC. This encodes CASSPRTNSYEQYF.

The chain has TRBV11-2 and TRBJ2-1, with a tentative D call TRBD2 (5 bases). V was cut by 5 bases and J by 9 bases, with 17 bases left in between. The CDR3 covers 14 residues. Germline V gene data show CDR1 as SGHAT and CDR2 as FQNNGV. CDR3 sequence: CASSLGLAGSEQFF. The CDR3 DNA reads as TGTGCCAGCAGCCTAGGCCTCGCGGGCAGTGAGCAGTTCTTC.

The chain has TRBV4-1 and TRBJ2-7; tentatively, D is TRBD2 (5 bases). The germline CDR1 and CDR2 sequences are MGHRA and YSYEKL. The CDR3 runs to 16 residues. The ends were cut back, 4 bases at V and 5 bases at J, with 21 bases in the middle. CDR3 in amino acids: CASSPYANGVGNEQYF. CDR3 bases: TGCGCCAGCAGCCCATATGCGAACGGGGTTGGGAACGAGCAGTACTTC.

The chain employs TRBV5-8 and TRBJ2-7; TRBD1 might be the D (6 bases). Trimming took off 6 bases at V and 2 bases at J, with 18 bases between the two ends. Per germline, CDR1 SGHTS and CDR2 YDEGEE. The CDR3 consists of 15 residues. The CDR3 region has the DNA TGTGCCAGCACCCGTGGGGCGGCAGGGGCCTACGAGCAGTACTTC. Protein: CASTRGAAGAYEQYF.

The rearrangement links TRBV6-1 to TRBJ2-3; possibly TRBD2 for D (6 bases). Per germline, CDR1 MNHNS and CDR2 SASEGT. This CDR3 region has 16 residues. With 0 bases removed from V and 2 bases from J, the gap between germline ends came to 12 bases. The DNA of the CDR3 is TGTGCCAGCAGTGAAGCTCGGAGCGGGCCCACAGATACGCAGTATTTT. It codes for CASSEARSGPTDTQYF.

This rearrangement joins TRBV27 to TRBJ2-3; no clear D. The germline V gene has CDR1 MNHEY and CDR2 SMNVEV (reference sequence). Trimming cost V 6 bases and J 2 bases, with 15 bases left between them. This CDR3 is 15 amino acids long. The CDR3, as DNA: TGTGCCAGCAGGGGTGTGAGCTCGATCACAGATACGCAGTATTTT. It codes for CASRGVSSITDTQYF.

The chain uses TRBV19 and TRBJ2-7; 7 bases map to TRBD1. V dropped 4 bases and J dropped 3; count of bases not matched to a gene: 6. The CDR3 is made up of 14 amino acids. Germline V lookup: CDR1 LNHDA, CDR2 SQIVND (reference sequence). The DNA of the CDR3 is TGTGCCAGTAGTACCAACGACAGGGTCTACGAGCAGTACTTC. This codes for CASSTNDRVYEQYF.

V gene TRBV5-6 combines with J gene TRBJ2-5; 8 bases align to TRBD2. The germline CDR1 and CDR2 sequences are SGHDT and YYEEEE. The CDR3 is 15 amino acids. With 0 bases clipped from V and 5 bases from J, the junction kept 6 bases outside the gene matches. The chain's CDR3 is CASSLARGVRETQYF. CDR3 nucleotide sequence: TGTGCCAGCAGCTTGGCGCGGGGGGTGAGGGAGACCCAGTACTTC.

The chain links TRBV30 to TRBJ2-5; D unresolved. V was pared by 2 bases and J by 0 bases, with 7 bases between. The CDR3 covers 13 residues. The germline gives CDR1 GTSNPN, CDR2 SVGIG (reference sequence). As DNA, the CDR3 is TGTGCCTGGAGTAGTGGTTACCAAGAGACCCAGTACTTC. It codes for CAWSSGYQETQYF.

Concerning this clone: The identical CDR3 is also encoded by other nucleotide sequences in the sample. This chain links TRBV10-3 with TRBJ2-7; 8 nucleotides line up with TRBD2. The CDR3 sequence is 15 residues long. Germline V gene lookup returns CDR1 ENHRY and CDR2 SYGVKD. Trimming took 11 bases from V and 3 from J; bases not matched to a gene: 15. In DNA, the CDR3 is TGTGCCGCGGGGGGTCGTGCGGGAGGTATCTACGAGCAGTACTTC. Amino acids: CAAGGRAGGIYEQYF.